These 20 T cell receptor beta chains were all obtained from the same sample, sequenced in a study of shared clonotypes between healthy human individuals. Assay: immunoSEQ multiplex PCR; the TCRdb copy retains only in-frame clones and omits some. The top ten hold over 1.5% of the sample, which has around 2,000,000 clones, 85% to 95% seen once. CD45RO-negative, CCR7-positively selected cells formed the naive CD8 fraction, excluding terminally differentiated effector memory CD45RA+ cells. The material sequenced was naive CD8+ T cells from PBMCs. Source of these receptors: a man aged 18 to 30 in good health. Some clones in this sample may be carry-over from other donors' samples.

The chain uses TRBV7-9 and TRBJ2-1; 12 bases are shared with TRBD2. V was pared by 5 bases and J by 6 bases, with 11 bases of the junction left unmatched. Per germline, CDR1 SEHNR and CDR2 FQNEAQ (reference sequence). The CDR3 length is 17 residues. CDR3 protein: CASSPGETSGRLNEQFF. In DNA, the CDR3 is TGTGCCAGCAGCCCGGGGGAAACTAGCGGGAGGCTCAATGAGCAGTTCTTC.

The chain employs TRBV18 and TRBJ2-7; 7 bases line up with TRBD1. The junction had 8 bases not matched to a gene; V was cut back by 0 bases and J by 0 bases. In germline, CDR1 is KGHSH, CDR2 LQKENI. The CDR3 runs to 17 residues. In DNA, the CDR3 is TGTGCCAGCTCACCACCGTGGACAGGCCAGGCCTCCTACGAGCAGTACTTC. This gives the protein CASSPPWTGQASYEQYF.

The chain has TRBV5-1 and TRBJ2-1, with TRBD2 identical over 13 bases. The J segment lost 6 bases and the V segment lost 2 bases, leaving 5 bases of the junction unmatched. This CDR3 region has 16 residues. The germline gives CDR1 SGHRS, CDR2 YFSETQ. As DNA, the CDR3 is TGCGCCAGCAGCTTAGGACTAGCGGGAGTTGCCAATGAGCAGTTCTTC. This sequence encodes CASSLGLAGVANEQFF.

This chain's CDR3 is CASSIEDRGPYEQYF. The CDR3 nucleotides are TGTGCCAGTAGTATAGAAGACAGGGGGCCCTACGAGCAGTACTTC. J is TRBJ2-7 and V is TRBV19, with 10 bases fitting TRBD1. This CDR3 comprises 15 residues. Unmatched junction bases numbered 1, after V lost 0 bases and J lost 2 bases. The germline V gene has CDR1 LNHDA and CDR2 SQIVND (reference sequence).

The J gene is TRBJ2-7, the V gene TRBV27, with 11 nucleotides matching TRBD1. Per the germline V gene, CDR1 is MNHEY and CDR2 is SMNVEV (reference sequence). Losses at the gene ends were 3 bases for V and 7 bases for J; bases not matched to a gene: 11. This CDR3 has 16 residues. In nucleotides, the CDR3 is TGTGCCAGCAGTTTCATACGGGACAGGGGGATGGAGGAGCAGTACTTC. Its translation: CASSFIRDRGMEEQYF.

The CDR3 coding sequence is TGTGCCAGTAGTATTACCCTAATGAACACTGAAGCTTTCTTT. This gives the protein CASSITLMNTEAFF. The chain recombines TRBV19 with TRBJ1-1; D remains unclear. V was clipped by 3 bases and J by 0 bases, with 8 bases between them. The germline V gene has CDR1 LNHDA and CDR2 SQIVND (reference sequence). This CDR3 has 14 amino acids.

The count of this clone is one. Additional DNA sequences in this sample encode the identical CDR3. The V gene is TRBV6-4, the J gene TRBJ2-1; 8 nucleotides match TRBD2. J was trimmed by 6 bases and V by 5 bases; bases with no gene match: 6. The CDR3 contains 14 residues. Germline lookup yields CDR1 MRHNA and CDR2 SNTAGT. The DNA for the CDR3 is TGTGCCAGCAGTCTGGCGGGAGGCCCCAATGAGCAGTTCTTC. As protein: CASSLAGGPNEQFF.

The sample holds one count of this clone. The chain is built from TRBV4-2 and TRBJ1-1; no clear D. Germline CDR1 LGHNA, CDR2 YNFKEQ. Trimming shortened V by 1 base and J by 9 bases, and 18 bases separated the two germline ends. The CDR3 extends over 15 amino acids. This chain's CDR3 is CASSQVDTEGDQAFF. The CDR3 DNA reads TGTGCCAGCAGCCAAGTAGACACTGAGGGTGATCAAGCTTTCTTT.

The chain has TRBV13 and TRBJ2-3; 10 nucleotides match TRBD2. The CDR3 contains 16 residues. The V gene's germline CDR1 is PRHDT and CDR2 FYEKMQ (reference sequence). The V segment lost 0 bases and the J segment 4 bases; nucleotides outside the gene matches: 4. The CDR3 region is CASSLGVAGGADTQYF. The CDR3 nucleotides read TGTGCCAGCAGCTTAGGGGTAGCGGGAGGTGCAGATACGCAGTATTTT.

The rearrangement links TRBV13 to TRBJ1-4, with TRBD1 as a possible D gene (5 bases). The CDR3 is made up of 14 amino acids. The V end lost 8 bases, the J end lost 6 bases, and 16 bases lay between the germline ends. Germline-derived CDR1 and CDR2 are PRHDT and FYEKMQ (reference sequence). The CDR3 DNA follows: TGTGCCAGCCGCCCTGGGGGAGAGGATGAAAAACTGTTTTTT. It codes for CASRPGGEDEKLFF.

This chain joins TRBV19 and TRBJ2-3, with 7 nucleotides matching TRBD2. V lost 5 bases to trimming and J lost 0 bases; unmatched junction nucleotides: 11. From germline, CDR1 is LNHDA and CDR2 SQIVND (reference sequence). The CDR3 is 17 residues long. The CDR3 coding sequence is TGTGCCAGTAGTGTCACTAGCGCTTACACGAGCACAGATACGCAGTATTTT. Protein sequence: CASSVTSAYTSTDTQYF.

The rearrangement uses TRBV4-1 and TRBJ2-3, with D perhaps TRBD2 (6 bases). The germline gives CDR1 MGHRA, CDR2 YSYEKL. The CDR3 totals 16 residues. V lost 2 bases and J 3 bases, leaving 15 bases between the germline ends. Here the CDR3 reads CASSQIGTVWTDTQYF. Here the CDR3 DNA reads TGCGCCAGCAGCCAAATCGGGACTGTTTGGACAGATACGCAGTATTTT.

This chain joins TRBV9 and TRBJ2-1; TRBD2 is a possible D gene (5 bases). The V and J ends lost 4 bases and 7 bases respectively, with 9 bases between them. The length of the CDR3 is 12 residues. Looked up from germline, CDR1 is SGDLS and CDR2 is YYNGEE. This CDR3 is CASSSPGNEQFF. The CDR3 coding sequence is TGTGCCAGCAGCTCCCCGGGAAATGAGCAGTTCTTC.

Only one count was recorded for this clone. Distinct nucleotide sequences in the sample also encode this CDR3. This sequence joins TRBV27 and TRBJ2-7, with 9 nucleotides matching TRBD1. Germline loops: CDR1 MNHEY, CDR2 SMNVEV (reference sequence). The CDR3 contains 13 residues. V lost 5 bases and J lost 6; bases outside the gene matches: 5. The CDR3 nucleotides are TGTGCCAGCAGTCCCGGACAGGGGATCGAGCAGTACTTC. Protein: CASSPGQGIEQYF.

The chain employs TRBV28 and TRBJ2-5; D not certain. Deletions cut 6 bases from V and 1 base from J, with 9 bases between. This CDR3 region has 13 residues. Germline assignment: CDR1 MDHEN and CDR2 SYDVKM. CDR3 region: CASRLYSQETQYF. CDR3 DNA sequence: TGTGCCAGCAGACTTTACTCCCAAGAGACCCAGTACTTC.

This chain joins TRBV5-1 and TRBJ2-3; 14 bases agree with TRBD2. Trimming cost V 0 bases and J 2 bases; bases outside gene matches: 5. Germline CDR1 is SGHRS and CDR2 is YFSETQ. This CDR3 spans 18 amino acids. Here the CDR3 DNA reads TGCGCCAGCAGCTTGGCACCGGGACTAGCGGGGGTCACAGATACGCAGTATTTT. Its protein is CASSLAPGLAGVTDTQYF.

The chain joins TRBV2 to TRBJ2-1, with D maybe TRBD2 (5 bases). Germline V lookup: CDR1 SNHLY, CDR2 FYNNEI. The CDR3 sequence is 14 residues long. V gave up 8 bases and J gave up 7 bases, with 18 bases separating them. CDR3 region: CASVEWESINEQFF. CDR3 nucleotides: TGTGCCAGCGTGGAATGGGAGAGCATAAATGAGCAGTTCTTC.

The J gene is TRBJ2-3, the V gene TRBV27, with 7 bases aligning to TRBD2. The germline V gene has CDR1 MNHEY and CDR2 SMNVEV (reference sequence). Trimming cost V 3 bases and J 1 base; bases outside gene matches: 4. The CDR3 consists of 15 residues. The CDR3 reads CASSLGGLCTDTQYF. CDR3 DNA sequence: TGTGCCAGCAGTTTGGGGGGACTATGCACAGATACGCAGTATTTT.

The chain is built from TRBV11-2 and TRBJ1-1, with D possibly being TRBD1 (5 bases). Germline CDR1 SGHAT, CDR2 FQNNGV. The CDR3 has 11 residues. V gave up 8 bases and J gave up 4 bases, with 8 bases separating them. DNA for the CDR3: TGTGCCAGCGGGGGGTCCACTGAAGCTTTCTTT. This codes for CASGGSTEAFF.

The CDR3 nucleotides read TGCGCCAGCAGCTTGGCCCGGACAGCTTATCCTCCAGAGACCCAGTACTTC. This encodes CASSLARTAYPPETQYF. The rearrangement joins TRBV5-1 to TRBJ2-5, with TRBD1 as a possible D gene (6 bases). There are 17 residues in the CDR3. CDR1 is SGHRS and CDR2 is YFSETQ in the germline V gene. V was pared by 0 bases and J by 4 bases, with 19 bases between.